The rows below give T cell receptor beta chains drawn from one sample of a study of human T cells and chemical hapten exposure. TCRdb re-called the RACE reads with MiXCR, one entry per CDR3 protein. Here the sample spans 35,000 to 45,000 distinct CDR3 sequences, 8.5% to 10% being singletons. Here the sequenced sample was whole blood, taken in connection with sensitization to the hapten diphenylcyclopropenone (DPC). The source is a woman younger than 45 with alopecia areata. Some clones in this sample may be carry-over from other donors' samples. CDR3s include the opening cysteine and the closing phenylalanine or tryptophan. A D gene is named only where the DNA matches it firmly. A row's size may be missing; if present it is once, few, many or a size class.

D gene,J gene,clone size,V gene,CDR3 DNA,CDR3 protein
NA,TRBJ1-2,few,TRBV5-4,TGTGCCAGCAGCTTGGGTGGTAGCTATGGCTACACCTTC,CASSLGGSYGYTF
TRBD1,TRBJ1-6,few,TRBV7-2,TGTGCCAGCAGCTTAGGTGGACAGGGTAGTTCACCCCTCCACTTT,CASSLGGQGSSPLHF
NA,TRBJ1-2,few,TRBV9,TGTGCCAGCAGAGAGAGTTCAGGCTATGGCTACACCTTC,CASRESSGYGYTF
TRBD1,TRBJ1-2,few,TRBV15,TGTGCCACCAGCAGAGACCTAACAGGGGGGTCCTATGGCTACACCTTC,CATSRDLTGGSYGYTF
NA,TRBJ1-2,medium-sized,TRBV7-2,TGTGCCAGCAGCCAGACAGCTAACTATGGCTACACCTTC,CASSQTANYGYTF
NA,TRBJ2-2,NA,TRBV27,TGTGCCAGCAGTTTCCGCCGGAGGGGCCAAATGAACACCGGGGAGCTGTTTTTT,CASSFRRRGQMNTGELFF
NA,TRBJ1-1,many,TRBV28,TGTGCCAGCAGTTTGTCCCAGTTCCCGGCCCCTTCTTTT,CASSLSQFPAPSF
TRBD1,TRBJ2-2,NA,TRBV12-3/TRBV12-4,TGTGCCAGCAGTTTGTCAGGGGGATCGAACACCGGGGAGCTGTTTTTT,CASSLSGGSNTGELFF
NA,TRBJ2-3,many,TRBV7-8,TGTGCCAGCAGCTCCGCTCCTACATCCATCCTAGAGTATTTT,CASSSAPTSILEYF
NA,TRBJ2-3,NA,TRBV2,TGTGCCAGCAGTCCCGGGAGCACAGATACGCAGTATTTT,CASSPGSTDTQYF
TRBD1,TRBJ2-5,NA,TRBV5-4,TGTGCCAGCAGCCAAGGACAGGGGGTAGCAGAGACCCAGTACTTC,CASSQGQGVAETQYF
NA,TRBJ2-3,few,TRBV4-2,TGTGCCAGCAGCCGCCTCCCGGGGGGCGTAGATACGCAGTATTTT,CASSRLPGGVDTQYF
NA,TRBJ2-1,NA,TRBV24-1,TGTGCCACCAGTGATGGGTCAGGGCTTGAGCAGTTCTTC,CATSDGSGLEQFF
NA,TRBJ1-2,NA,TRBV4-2,TGTGCCAGCAGCCAAGAATCGCATTTCGGCTACACCTTC,CASSQESHFGYTF
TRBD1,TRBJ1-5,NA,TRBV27,TGTGCCAGCACAACTACAGGGGTACCCAATCAGCCCCAGCATTTT,CASTTTGVPNQPQHF
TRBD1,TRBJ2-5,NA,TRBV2,TGTGCCAGCAGGCGGGACAGGGGAGGGGAGACCCAGTACTTC,CASRRDRGGETQYF
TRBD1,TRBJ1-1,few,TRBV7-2,TGTGCCAGCAGCCCAAGGACAGGGCTGGGGAACACTGAAGCTTTCTTT,CASSPRTGLGNTEAFF
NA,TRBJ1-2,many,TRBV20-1,TGCAGTGCACCAAACCAGGGTGCACACTATGGCTACACCTTC,CSAPNQGAHYGYTF
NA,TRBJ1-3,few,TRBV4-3,TGCGCCAGCAGCCAAGACATGGGTTCGGGAAACACCATATATTTT,CASSQDMGSGNTIYF
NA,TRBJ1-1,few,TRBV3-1,TGTGCCAGCAGCCAAGATTTAGGGCGGCTGAACACTGAAGCTTTCTTT,CASSQDLGRLNTEAFF
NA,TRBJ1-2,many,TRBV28,TGTGCCAGCAGCCGCGCCGGGGGGCGGGGTGGCTACACCTTC,CASSRAGGRGGYTF
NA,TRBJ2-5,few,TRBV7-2,TGTGCCAGCAGCTTAAGGGAATGGGAGACCCAGTACTTC,CASSLREWETQYF
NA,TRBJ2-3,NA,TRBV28,TGTGCCAGCAAAGTTGGGGGGGGCCCAGATACGCAGTATTTT,CASKVGGGPDTQYF
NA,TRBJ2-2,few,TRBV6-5,TGTGCCAGCAGTTCCAGCTTTCTAAGCGGGGAGCTGTTTTTT,CASSSSFLSGELFF
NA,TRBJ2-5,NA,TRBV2,TGTGCCCAGCAGAGGGGGACACAAGAGACCCAGTACTTC,CAQQRGTQETQYF
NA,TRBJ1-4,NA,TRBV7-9,TGTGCCAGCAGCTTATCTGGGGTTTACGTCGGAGAAAAACTGTTTTTT,CASSLSGVYVGEKLFF
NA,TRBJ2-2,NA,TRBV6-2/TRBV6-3,TGTGCCAGCAGTTCCCGGGATTATACGAACACCGGGGAGCTGTTTTTT,CASSSRDYTNTGELFF
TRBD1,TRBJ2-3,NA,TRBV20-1,TGCAGTGCTAGAGTCGTGACAGGGGTTTCAGATACGCAGTATTTT,CSARVVTGVSDTQYF
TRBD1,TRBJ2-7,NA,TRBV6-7,TGTGCCACGGGGACAGCCCGATTCTCCTACGAGCAGTACTTC,CATGTARFSYEQYF
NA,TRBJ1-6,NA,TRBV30,TGTGCCTGGATGCCCGCCGGGAATTCACCCCTCCACTTT,CAWMPAGNSPLHF
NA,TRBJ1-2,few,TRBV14,TGTGCCAGCAGCCAAGCCAGAAGTGGGGACACGGGCTACACCTTC,CASSQARSGDTGYTF
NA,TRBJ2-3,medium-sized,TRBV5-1,TGCGCCAGCAGCCTGGATCTAGATACGCAGTATTTT,CASSLDLDTQYF
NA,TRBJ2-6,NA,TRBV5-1,TGCGCCAGCAGCCACTCGTCGGGGGCGGACGGGGCCAACGTCCTGACTTTC,CASSHSSGADGANVLTF
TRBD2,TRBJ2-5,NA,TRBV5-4,TGTGCCAGCAGCGTATCTAGCGGGGCCTATGGGACCCAGTACTTC,CASSVSSGAYGTQYF
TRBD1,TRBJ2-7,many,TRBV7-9,TGTGCCAGCAGTTACCCGAGACAGGGGGGAAACGAGCAGTACTTC,CASSYPRQGGNEQYF
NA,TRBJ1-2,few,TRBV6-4,TGTGCCAGCAGGGACGATCAAAACCCGTATGGCTACACCTTC,CASRDDQNPYGYTF
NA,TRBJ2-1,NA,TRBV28,TGTGCCAGCAGGCATCCCGGGGTTCTCAATGAGCAGTTCTTC,CASRHPGVLNEQFF
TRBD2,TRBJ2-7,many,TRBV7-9,TGTGCCAGCAGCTTAGGTGGGGAGGGCTACGAGCAGTACTTC,CASSLGGEGYEQYF
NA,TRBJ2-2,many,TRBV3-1,TGTGCCAGCAGCCAGTTTGCAGGAGACACCGGGGAGCTGTTTTTT,CASSQFAGDTGELFF
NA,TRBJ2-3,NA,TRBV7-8,TGTGCCAGCAGCTTAGCGAGGTCGGGGATCACGGCAGATACGCAGTATTTT,CASSLARSGITADTQYF
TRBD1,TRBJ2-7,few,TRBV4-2,TGTGCCAGCAGCCAAAACTACAGGGGGTTGGTCGAGCAGTACTTC,CASSQNYRGLVEQYF